The 27 T cell receptor beta chains given below trace back to one sample, sequenced in a study of cytomegalovirus exposure and HLA in healthy donors. Use of 60 Vbeta and 13 Jbeta primers characterized the PCR. Clones were read by immunoSEQ multiplex PCR, and TCRdb kept only the in-frame ones, dropping some. This listing includes roughly 120,000 clones. The sequencing sample was made of PBMCs. The receptors derive from a middle-aged man in good health and CMV-seropositive.

The rearrangement links TRBV7-2 to TRBJ1-4, with a possible D match to TRBD1 (5 bases). Trimming took 6 bases from V and 6 from J, leaving 11 bases between them. The CDR3 sequence is 13 residues long. The germline V gene has CDR1 SGHTA and CDR2 FQGNSA. The CDR3 protein is CASRESGDEKLFF. The CDR3 DNA reads TGTGCCAGCAGGGAATCGGGGGATGAAAAACTGTTTTTT. Combining the CDR3 with reference TRBV7-2 and TRBJ1-4 gives the whole variable domain GAGVSQSPSNKVTEKGKDVELRCDPISGHTALYWYRQSLGQGLEFLIYFQGNSAPDKSGLPSDRFSAERTGGSVSTLTIQRTQQEDSAVYLCASRESGDEKLFFGSGTQLSVL.

The genes are TRBV4-1 and TRBJ1-1; 7 positions agree with TRBD1. J was trimmed by 0 bases and V by 1 base; bases with no gene match: 5. The CDR3 length is 16 residues. Germline CDR1 and CDR2: MGHRA and YSYEKL. The CDR3 protein is CASSQADRSMNTEAFF. CDR3 DNA sequence: TGCGCCAGCAGCCAAGCGGACAGGAGCATGAACACTGAAGCTTTCTTT.

The J gene is TRBJ2-7, the V gene TRBV2; D is perhaps TRBD2 (7 bases). Trimming took 4 bases from V and 2 from J, leaving 24 bases between them. The length of the CDR3 is 18 residues. Germline V gives CDR1 SNHLY, CDR2 FYNNEI. CDR3 amino acids: CASSGGGVGGTLAYEQYF. The CDR3 DNA reads TGTGCCAGCAGTGGGGGAGGGGTTGGGGGGACACTAGCCTACGAGCAGTACTTC.

CDR3: CASSNTGADYNEQFF. In DNA, the CDR3 is TGTGCCAGTAGTAACACGGGAGCAGACTACAATGAGCAGTTCTTC. The rearrangement joins TRBV19 to TRBJ2-1; TRBD2 is a possible D gene (6 bases). The germline gives CDR1 LNHDA, CDR2 SQIVND (reference sequence). CDR3 length: 15 amino acids. V gave up 4 bases and J gave up 3 bases, with 13 bases separating them.

About this clone itself: Other DNA sequences in the same sample also yield this CDR3. The CDR3 sequence: CAWSVGAGNTIYF. The CDR3 region has the DNA TGTGCCTGGAGTGTGGGCGCTGGAAACACCATATATTTT. The chain combines TRBV30 with TRBJ1-3, with D hard to call. Trimming left V 0 bases short and J 2 bases short, with 5 bases between. Per the germline V gene, CDR1 is GTSNPN and CDR2 is SVGIG (reference sequence). The CDR3 is 13 amino acids.

This CDR3 reads CASSPESGSTDTQYF. CDR3 nucleotides: TGTGCCAGCAGCCCCGAAAGCGGGAGCACAGATACGCAGTATTTT. The gene calls are TRBV4-2 and TRBJ2-3; D is possibly TRBD2 (6 bases). Per the germline V gene, CDR1 is LGHNA and CDR2 is YNFKEQ. V shed 4 bases and J shed 0 bases, with 11 bases lying between them. CDR3 length: 15 residues.

This chain uses TRBV19 with TRBJ1-1; perhaps TRBD1 as D (5 bases). Trimming stripped 3 bases from V and 5 bases from J, with 13 bases between. This CDR3 is 14 amino acids long. Looked up from germline, CDR1 is LNHDA and CDR2 is SQIVND (reference sequence). The chain's CDR3 is CASSISVGGTEAFF. For the CDR3, the DNA is TGTGCCAGTAGTATTTCGGTGGGGGGGACTGAAGCTTTCTTT. The variable domain in full, completed from reference TRBV19 and TRBJ1-1, reads DGGITQSPKYLFRKEGQNVTLSCEQNLNHDAMYWYRQDPGQGLRLIYYSQIVNDFQKGDIAEGYSVSREKKESFPLTVTSAQKNPTAFYLCASSISVGGTEAFFGQGTRLTVV.

The chain links TRBV7-2 to TRBJ2-1, with TRBD2 matching 8 bases. Per the germline V gene, CDR1 is SGHTA and CDR2 is FQGNSA. The CDR3 is 14 residues long. J lost 6 bases, V lost 2 bases, and 3 bases had no gene match. In DNA, the CDR3 is TGTGCCAGCAGCTTACGGGGGGGGGCCAATGAGCAGTTCTTC. Encoded protein: CASSLRGGANEQFF.

The V gene is TRBV28, the J gene TRBJ2-7; TRBD2 matches at 11 bases. Trimming removed 2 bases from V and 2 bases from J; junction bases left unmatched: 11. The CDR3 loop spans 18 amino acids. In germline, CDR1 is MDHEN, CDR2 SYDVKM. The CDR3 loop is CASSLPYFGTSGPYEQYF. The CDR3 DNA sequence: TGTGCCAGCAGTTTACCGTATTTTGGGACTAGCGGACCCTACGAGCAGTACTTC.

CDR3 DNA: TGTGCCAGCAGCTTATCGGGATTCACCGGGGAGCTGTTTTTT. It is translated as CASSLSGFTGELFF. The chain is built from TRBV7-2 and TRBJ2-2; tentatively, D is TRBD2 (5 bases). There are 14 residues in the CDR3. CDR1 and CDR2 from the germline V gene are SGHTA and FQGNSA. Trimming removed 2 bases at V and 4 bases at J, with 8 bases between.

A word on this clone: Other DNA sequences of this sample code for an identical CDR3. The chain combines TRBV20-1 with TRBJ2-5; the match to TRBD1 covers 8 bases. CDR1 and CDR2 from the germline V gene are DFQATT and SNEGSKA (reference sequence). CDR3 size: 11 residues. V gave up 6 bases and J gave up 4 bases; unmatched junction bases: 1. CDR3 DNA: TGCAGTGCCGGACAGGGAGAGACCCAGTACTTC. Translation gives CSAGQGETQYF.

This sequence joins TRBV27 and TRBJ1-4; D might be TRBD1 (6 bases). The germline gives CDR1 MNHEY, CDR2 SMNVEV (reference sequence). Trimming shortened V by 0 bases and J by 4 bases, and 15 bases separated the two germline ends. The CDR3 contains 17 residues. The CDR3 DNA follows: TGTGCCAGCAGTTTATCGAGGGCAGGGGAGTATAATGAAAAACTGTTTTTT. It encodes CASSLSRAGEYNEKLFF.

The chain carries TRBV5-4 and TRBJ1-5; 7 bases agree with TRBD1. The CDR3 consists of 16 residues. Trimming removed 5 bases from V and 0 bases from J; junction bases left unmatched: 8. CDR1 SGHNT and CDR2 YYREEE come from the germline V gene (reference sequence). In DNA form, the CDR3 reads TGTGCCAGCAGTCCGGAGGGGGCGTTTAGCAATCAGCCCCAGCATTTT. Encoded protein: CASSPEGAFSNQPQHF.

V usage is TRBV28 and J usage is TRBJ2-1; TRBD2 matches 11 bases. The CDR3 extends over 15 amino acids. Germline V gene lookup returns CDR1 MDHEN and CDR2 SYDVKM. V lost 2 bases to trimming and J lost 10 bases; unmatched junction nucleotides: 7. The CDR3 sequence is CASSLTSGGSREQFF. The DNA for the CDR3 is TGTGCCAGCAGTTTAACTAGCGGGGGCTCTCGGGAGCAGTTCTTC.

The V and J genes are TRBV5-1 and TRBJ2-3; the match to TRBD2 covers 10 bases. CDR3 length: 15 amino acids. Germline loops: CDR1 SGHRS, CDR2 YFSETQ. V dropped 4 bases and J dropped 2; count of bases not matched to a gene: 4. This CDR3 reads CASSPLAGVTDTQYF. In DNA, the CDR3 is TGCGCCAGCAGCCCCCTAGCGGGGGTCACAGATACGCAGTATTTT.

The chain carries TRBV7-2 and TRBJ2-7; possibly TRBD2 for D (6 bases). CDR3 length: 15 residues. The V and J ends lost 2 bases and 0 bases respectively, with 11 bases between them. CDR1 is SGHTA and CDR2 is FQGNSA in the germline V gene. Here the CDR3 reads CASSLSRGSSYEQYF. DNA of the CDR3: TGTGCCAGCAGCTTATCGCGGGGCAGCTCCTACGAGCAGTACTTC.

This chain connects TRBV5-1 to TRBJ2-2, with a weak D call TRBD1 (6 bases). V shed 5 bases and J shed 5 bases, with 13 bases lying between them. The CDR3 has 14 residues. Germline lookup yields CDR1 SGHRS and CDR2 YFSETQ. CDR3 sequence (DNA): TGCGCCAGCAGGGCACAGGGAATTACCGGGGAGCTGTTTTTT. This gives the protein CASRAQGITGELFF.

The chain links TRBV5-4 to TRBJ2-2, with no clear D. CDR1 and CDR2 (germline): SGHNT, YYREEE (reference sequence). CDR3 length equals 17 residues. V was clipped by 1 base and J by 6 bases, with 19 bases between them. The DNA of the CDR3 is TGTGCCAGCAGCTTGTTCACAGAAGATACAAATCCCGGGGAGCTGTTTTTT. It encodes CASSLFTEDTNPGELFF.

The chain joins TRBV27 to TRBJ2-1, with 9 bases matching TRBD2. Germline V gene sequence: CDR1 MNHEY, CDR2 SMNVEV (reference sequence). This CDR3 region has 14 residues. The V gene end was trimmed by 6 bases and the J gene end by 4 bases; junction bases not matched to a gene: 4. The chain's CDR3 is CASSPTSGYNEQFF. As DNA, the CDR3 is TGTGCCAGCAGCCCGACTAGCGGATACAATGAGCAGTTCTTC.

The J gene is TRBJ2-5, the V gene TRBV10-2; TRBD2 is a possible D gene (5 bases). The V gene's germline CDR1 is WSHSY and CDR2 SAAADI. This CDR3 is 13 amino acids long. V lost 4 bases, J lost 11 bases, and 17 bases lay in between. The CDR3 region is CASSASSPDSQYF. CDR3 nucleotides: TGCGCCAGCAGTGCTTCGTCCCCGGACTCTCAGTACTTC.

V gene TRBV7-3 combines with J gene TRBJ2-7, with 9 nucleotides matching TRBD2. The V and J ends lost 3 bases and 6 bases, in that order; junction bases with no gene match: 6. The CDR3 contains 14 residues. Germline lookup yields CDR1 SGHTA and CDR2 FQGTGA. The CDR3 here is CASSFQLAGTEQYF. CDR3 sequence (DNA): TGTGCCAGCAGCTTTCAACTAGCGGGTACCGAGCAGTACTTC.

The chain joins TRBV27 to TRBJ2-2; TRBD2 matches 7 bases. V lost 7 bases, J lost 5 bases, and 10 bases stayed unmatched. The CDR3 has 15 residues. Germline V gene sequence: CDR1 MNHEY, CDR2 SMNVEV (reference sequence). Here the CDR3 reads CASKTRREYTGELFF. The DNA of the CDR3 is TGTGCCAGCAAAACGCGGCGGGAGTATACCGGGGAGCTGTTTTTT.

V and J are TRBV7-2 and TRBJ2-1, with a tentative D call TRBD1 (5 bases). The ends were cut back, 1 base at V and 5 bases at J, with 15 bases in the middle. This CDR3 is 16 amino acids long. CDR1 is SGHTA and CDR2 is FQGNSA in the germline V gene. DNA for the CDR3: TGTGCCAGCAGCTTAGAAAGCAGGGTAAGGGACAATGAGCAGTTCTTC. Encoded protein: CASSLESRVRDNEQFF. Full variable domain (rest looked up from reference TRBV7-2 and TRBJ2-1): GAGVSQSPSNKVTEKGKDVELRCDPISGHTALYWYRQSLGQGLEFLIYFQGNSAPDKSGLPSDRFSAERTGGSVSTLTIQRTQQEDSAVYLCASSLESRVRDNEQFFGPGTRLTVL.

V is TRBV7-2 and J is TRBJ2-7; 7 nucleotides match TRBD2. The V and J ends lost 5 bases and 2 bases, in that order; junction bases with no gene match: 9. The CDR3 consists of 15 residues. Germline V gives CDR1 SGHTA, CDR2 FQGNSA. CDR3 region: CASSPWAGDTYEQYF. DNA of the CDR3: TGTGCCAGCAGCCCTTGGGCGGGAGACACCTACGAGCAGTACTTC.

The chain links TRBV10-3 to TRBJ1-1; D gene ambiguous. This CDR3 comprises 12 residues. With 7 bases removed from V and 5 bases from J, the gap between germline ends came to 11 bases. Germline lookup yields CDR1 ENHRY and CDR2 SYGVKD. CDR3 residues: CAINKGGTEAFF. For the CDR3, the DNA is TGTGCCATCAATAAAGGAGGGACTGAAGCTTTCTTT.

The chain links TRBV27 to TRBJ1-1; 10 nucleotides line up with TRBD1. Germline V gene data show CDR1 as MNHEY and CDR2 as SMNVEV (reference sequence). The CDR3 totals 16 residues. J gave up 0 bases and V 2 bases, and 3 bases lay outside the gene matches. CDR3 sequence: CASSLETGGLNTEAFF. CDR3 nucleotides: TGTGCCAGCAGTTTAGAGACAGGGGGCCTGAACACTGAAGCTTTCTTT.

V is TRBV25-1 and J is TRBJ2-1, with a tentative D call TRBD1 (5 bases). The CDR3 covers 14 residues. Looked up from germline, CDR1 is MGHDK and CDR2 is SYGVNS. V was cut by 10 bases and J by 5 bases, with 18 bases left in between. For the CDR3, the DNA is TGTGCCACCACTGGTAGGGTGGACAACAATGAGCAGTTCTTC. Amino acids: CATTGRVDNNEQFF.